This T cell receptor (beta chain) is from a study of blood T cell repertoires in COVID-19. At the level of the study: Material from acute and convalescent COVID-19 was sourced from the United States, Italy and Spain. Sources were T cells, B-cell-depleted T cells, or PBMCs; the material itself was cDNA or gDNA.

The V end lost 2 bases, the J end lost 4 bases, and 9 bases lay between the germline ends. The CDR3 has 13 residues. Germline CDR1 and CDR2: MGHDK and SYGVNS. Seattle patients were enrolled during active infection and followed longitudinally. Generated by immunoSEQ multiplex PCR, the TCRdb table keeps only in-frame clones and is missing some. The sample holds about 260,000 clones, approximately 91% seen once. V and J are TRBV25-1 and TRBJ2-7; possible D gene TRBD1, 5 bases. This clonotype was obtained from a young adult with COVID-19, enrolled during active disease. Sequencing was performed on peripheral blood. This CDR3 is CASSEGRAYEQYF. CDR3 nucleotide sequence: TGTGCCAGCAGTGAAGGCAGGGCGTACGAGCAGTACTTC.